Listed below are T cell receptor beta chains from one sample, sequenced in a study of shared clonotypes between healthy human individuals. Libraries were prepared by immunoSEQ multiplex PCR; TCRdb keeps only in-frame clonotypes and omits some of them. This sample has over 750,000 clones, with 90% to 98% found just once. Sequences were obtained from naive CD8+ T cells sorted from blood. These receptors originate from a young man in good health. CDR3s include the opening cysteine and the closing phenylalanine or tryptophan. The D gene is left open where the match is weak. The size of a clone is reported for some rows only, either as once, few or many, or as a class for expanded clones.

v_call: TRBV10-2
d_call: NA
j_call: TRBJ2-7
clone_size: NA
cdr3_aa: CASSDMGEQYF
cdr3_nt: TGCGCCAGCAGTGATATGGGGGAGCAGTACTTC

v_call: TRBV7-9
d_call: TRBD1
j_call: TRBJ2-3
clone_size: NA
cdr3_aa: CASSQGTGTGISTDTQYF
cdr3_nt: TGTGCCAGCAGCCAAGGAACCGGGACAGGGATTAGCACAGATACGCAGTATTTT

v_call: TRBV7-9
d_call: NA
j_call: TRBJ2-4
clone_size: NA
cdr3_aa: CASSHRELGQRSNIQYF
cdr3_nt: TGTGCCAGCAGCCACCGAGAGTTGGGGCAGAGAAGTAACATTCAGTACTTC

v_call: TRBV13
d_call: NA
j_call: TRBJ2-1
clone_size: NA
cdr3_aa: CASSPLRGEQFF
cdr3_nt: TGTGCCAGCAGCCCCCTCAGGGGTGAGCAGTTCTTC

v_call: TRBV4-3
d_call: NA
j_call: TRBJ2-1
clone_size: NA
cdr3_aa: CASSQDYLNEQFF
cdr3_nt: TGCGCCAGCAGCCAAGATTACCTCAATGAGCAGTTCTTC

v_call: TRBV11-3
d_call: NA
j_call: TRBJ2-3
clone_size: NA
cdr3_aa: CASSLEGVPNSTDTQYF
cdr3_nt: TGTGCCAGCAGCTTAGAGGGAGTGCCTAATTCCACAGATACGCAGTATTTT

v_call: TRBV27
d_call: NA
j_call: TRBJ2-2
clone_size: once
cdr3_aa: CASSLPLRQGYTGELFF
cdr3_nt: TGTGCCAGCAGTTTACCGCTCCGGCAGGGGTACACCGGGGAGCTGTTTTTT

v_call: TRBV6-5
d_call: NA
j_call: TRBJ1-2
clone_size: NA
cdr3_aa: CASSEGSVYGYTF
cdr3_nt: TGTGCCAGCAGTGAGGGGAGTGTCTATGGCTACACCTTC

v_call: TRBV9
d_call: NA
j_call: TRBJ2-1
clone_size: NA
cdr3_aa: CASSVVSSTYNEQFF
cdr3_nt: TGTGCCAGCAGCGTAGTGTCATCTACCTACAATGAGCAGTTCTTC

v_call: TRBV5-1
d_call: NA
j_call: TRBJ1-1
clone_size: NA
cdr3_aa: CASRTSANTEAFF
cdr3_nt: TGCGCCAGCAGGACCTCGGCGAACACTGAAGCTTTCTTT

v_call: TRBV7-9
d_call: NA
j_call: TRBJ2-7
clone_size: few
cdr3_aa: CASSPDPAYEQYF
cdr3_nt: TGTGCCAGCAGCCCCGACCCTGCCTACGAGCAGTACTTC

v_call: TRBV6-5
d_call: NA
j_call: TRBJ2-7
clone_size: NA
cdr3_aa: CASSYSTSGYEQYF
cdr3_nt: TGTGCCAGCAGTTACTCGACTAGTGGATACGAGCAGTACTTC